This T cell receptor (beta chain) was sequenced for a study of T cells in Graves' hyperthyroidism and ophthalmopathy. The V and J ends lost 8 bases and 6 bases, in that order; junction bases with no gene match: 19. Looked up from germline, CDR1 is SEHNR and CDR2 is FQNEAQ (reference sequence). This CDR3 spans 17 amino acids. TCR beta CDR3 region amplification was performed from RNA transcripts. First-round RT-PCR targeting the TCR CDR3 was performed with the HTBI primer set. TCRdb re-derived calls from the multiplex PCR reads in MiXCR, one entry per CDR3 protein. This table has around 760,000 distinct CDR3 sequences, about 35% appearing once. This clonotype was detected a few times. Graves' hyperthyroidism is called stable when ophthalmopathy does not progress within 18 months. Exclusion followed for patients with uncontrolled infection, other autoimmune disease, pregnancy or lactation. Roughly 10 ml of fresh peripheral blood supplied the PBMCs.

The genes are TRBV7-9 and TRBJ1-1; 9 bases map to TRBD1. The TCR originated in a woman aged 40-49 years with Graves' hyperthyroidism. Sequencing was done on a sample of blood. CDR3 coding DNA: TGTGCCAGCGTGCCGCTGGCGGGGACAGGGAAAAATTCTGAAGCTTTCTTT. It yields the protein CASVPLAGTGKNSEAFF.